Each of the 9 T cell receptor beta chains below was sequenced from the same sample in a study of T cells in Graves' hyperthyroidism and ophthalmopathy. From RNA transcripts, TCR beta CDR3 regions were amplified. In the first-round RT-PCR of the TCR CDR3, the HTBI primer set was used. Each CDR3 protein is one row after TCRdb ran MiXCR on the multiplex PCR reads. The data hold about 350,000 distinct CDR3 sequences, with approximately 13% observed a single time. The sequencing sample was made of blood. All receptors come from a woman aged 25 to 45 with Graves' hyperthyroidism.

This clonotype was counted many times. The DNA of the CDR3 is TGTGCCAGCAGAGAAGCCTCAGGAGGGAACTATGGCTACACCTTC. It translates to CASREASGGNYGYTF. This chain joins TRBV28 and TRBJ1-2; D is undetermined. Germline-derived CDR1 and CDR2 are MDHEN and SYDVKM. Trimming pared 6 bases from V and 2 bases from J, leaving 16 bases between. The CDR3 has 15 residues.

This clonotype has at least ten counts. The chain carries TRBV7-2 and TRBJ2-1, with D possibly being TRBD2 (6 bases). Per the germline V gene, CDR1 is SGHTA and CDR2 is FQGNSA. This CDR3 has 15 residues. V lost 5 bases and J lost 7, with 18 bases in between. The CDR3 loop reads CASSPRRRDGNEQFF. The CDR3 region has the DNA TGTGCCAGCAGCCCCCGTCGGCGGGACGGTAATGAGCAGTTCTTC.

For this clonotype: The germline gene is not matched at one end of the junction; a read error may be the cause. The CDR3 DNA is TGTGCCAACAGCCAGGCTCGGACCCCCTACAATGAGCAGTTCTTC. Translated, it gives CANSQARTPYNEQFF. The chain is built from TRBV3-1 and TRBJ2-1; D gene uncertain. Germline lookup yields CDR1 LGHDT and CDR2 YNNKEL (reference sequence). This CDR3 region has 15 residues.

In this sample, this clonotype turned up many times. This rearrangement joins TRBV28 to TRBJ2-5; D may be TRBD1 (6 bases). This CDR3 is built from 16 residues. V lost 8 bases and J lost 6, with 25 bases in between. Germline V CDR1 and CDR2: MDHEN, SYDVKM. CDR3 amino acids: CASFDLPYRDGKTQYF. DNA of the CDR3: TGTGCCAGCTTCGACCTCCCGTACAGGGACGGTAAGACCCAGTACTTC.

Comment on this clonotype: A junction end diverges from the germline sequence, so it may reflect a read error. The chain uses TRBV19 and TRBJ2-5, with D possibly TRBD2 on 5 matching bases. The CDR3 is 13 residues long. Germline V gene data show CDR1 as LNHDA and CDR2 as SQIVND (reference sequence). CDR3 bases: TGTGCCAGTAGTATCCGCTCTGGGGAGACCCGGTACTTC. As protein: CASSIRSGETRYF.

There are many counts of this clonotype. The chain carries TRBV28 and TRBJ1-5; the D gene is possibly TRBD1 (6 bases). The CDR3 spans 16 residues. V gave up 6 bases and J gave up 4 bases, with 19 bases separating them. The germline V gene encodes CDR1 MDHEN and CDR2 SYDVKM. The CDR3 DNA is TGTGCCAGCAGACGTCCCGGGACCCAGGGGAATCAGCCCCAGCATTTT. Translation: CASRRPGTQGNQPQHF.

This clonotype was seen a few times. The chain joins TRBV5-1 to TRBJ1-2; 10 bases are shared with TRBD1. The V and J ends lost 0 bases and 4 bases, in that order; junction bases with no gene match: 3. Looked up from germline, CDR1 is SGHRS and CDR2 is YFSETQ. There are 15 residues in the CDR3. DNA for the CDR3: TGCGCCAGCAGCTTGGAGGGACAGGGGAGCTATGGCTACACCTTC. Its translation is CASSLEGQGSYGYTF.

This clonotype was seen many times. This chain links TRBV28 with TRBJ1-5; D is ambiguous. Between the trimmed V and J ends, which lost 7 bases and 7 bases, there was a span of 11 bases. Per the germline V gene, CDR1 is MDHEN and CDR2 is SYDVKM. The CDR3 covers 12 residues. The CDR3 is CASTTLGQPQHF. The CDR3 DNA reads TGTGCCAGCACCACCTTGGGACAGCCCCAGCATTTT.

This clonotype was seen a handful of times. The genes are TRBV3-1 and TRBJ2-7; 8 bases are a match to TRBD2. This CDR3 has 14 residues. The J segment lost 6 bases and the V segment lost 6 bases, leaving 10 bases of the junction unmatched. CDR1 and CDR2 (germline): LGHDT, YNNKEL (reference sequence). The CDR3 nucleotides read TGTGCCAGCAGTAAGAGCGGGAGAGCCACCGAGCAGTACTTC. This sequence encodes CASSKSGRATEQYF.